The 6 T cell receptor beta chains in this list originate from one sample, sequenced in a study of blood T cell repertoires in COVID-19. Some clones are missing from TCRdb's copy, which holds only in-frame ones; the method was immunoSEQ multiplex PCR. The sample has about 75,000 clones, approximately 79% seen once; the top ten hold about 2.5%. The sequenced material came from peripheral blood. Receptors were obtained from a human donor with acute or convalescent COVID-19. The donor label of this sample is uncertain.

A few counts support this clone. The chain recombines TRBV29-1 with TRBJ1-2, with a tentative D call TRBD1 (6 bases). Germline values: CDR1 SQVTM, CDR2 ANQGSEA. The CDR3 runs 12 residues. Between the trimmed V and J ends, which lost 6 bases and 2 bases, there was a span of 10 bases. CDR3 DNA sequence: TGCAGCGTAGGACAGTACAACTATGGCTACACCTTC. Translated, it gives CSVGQYNYGYTF.

The V and J genes are TRBV12-3 or TRBV12-4 and TRBJ2-1, with D perhaps TRBD2 (5 bases). The CDR3 contains 11 residues. V lost 5 bases, J lost 13 bases, and 12 bases lay in between. Here the CDR3 reads CASSPTRVQFF. CDR3 nucleotides: TGTGCCAGCAGTCCTACTAGGGTTCAGTTCTTC.

V gene TRBV28 combines with J gene TRBJ1-6; maybe TRBD1 (6 bases). In germline, CDR1 is MDHEN, CDR2 SYDVKM. This CDR3 is built from 17 residues. Trimming removed 8 bases at V and 3 bases at J, with 20 bases between. CDR3 sequence (DNA): TGTGCCAGCTCATCCCCCATTACAGGGATCTATAATTCACCCCTCCACTTT. Translating gives CASSSPITGIYNSPLHF.

The CDR3 sequence is CASSPTGTGKSNQPQHF. The CDR3 DNA follows: TGTGCCAGCAGCCCCACGGGGACAGGAAAAAGCAATCAGCCCCAGCATTTT. J is TRBJ1-5 and V is TRBV28; 8 bases fit TRBD1. J lost 1 base, V lost 6 bases, and 11 bases had no gene match. The CDR3 contains 17 residues. The V gene's germline CDR1 is MDHEN and CDR2 SYDVKM.

This chain uses TRBV4-3 with TRBJ2-1; the match to TRBD2 covers 8 bases. The germline V gene has CDR1 LGHNA and CDR2 YSLEER. There are 16 residues in the CDR3. The V and J ends lost 3 bases and 15 bases, in that order; junction bases with no gene match: 19. CDR3 region: CASSQTRPGLVTSRFF. The CDR3 bases are TGCGCCAGCAGCCAGACTAGACCGGGACTAGTAACGTCGAGGTTCTTC.

This clone turned up a few times. This chain joins TRBV10-2 and TRBJ2-5; 10 nucleotides line up with TRBD2. Germline V CDR1 and CDR2: WSHSY, SAAADI. The CDR3 spans 16 residues. J lost 1 base, V lost 6 bases, and 8 bases had no gene match. The DNA of the CDR3 is TGCGCCAGCAGCTCCGCGGGGACTAGCGTCCAAGAGACCCAGTACTTC. It is translated as CASSSAGTSVQETQYF.